This is a list of T cell receptor beta chains from one sample in a study of T cells expressing NK-cell markers. For each CDR3 protein, TCRdb gives one entry from its re-call of the 5' RACE reads, without DNA. The sample is made up of about 160,000 distinct CDR3 sequences, and the top ten hold approximately 17% of it. Source material: blood T cells: a sorted CD56 or NKG2C T cell subset, CD4+ or CD8+ T cells, or bulk PBMC T cells (not recorded which). Receptors were obtained from a woman between 18 and 70 years old in good health. Both conserved end residues are part of each CDR3.

V gene: TRBV20-1; CDR3 length: 13; J gene: TRBJ2-7; CDR3 protein: CSASRLADFEQYF
V gene: TRBV5-1; CDR3 length: 15; J gene: TRBJ2-1; CDR3 protein: CASSITSGTWNEQFF
V gene: TRBV5-1; CDR3 length: 17; J gene: TRBJ2-7; CDR3 protein: CASSLGLAGEISYEQYF
V gene: TRBV12-5; CDR3 length: 13; J gene: TRBJ1-2; CDR3 protein: CASSAGTYYGYTF
V gene: TRBV7-2; CDR3 length: 14; J gene: TRBJ2-5; CDR3 protein: CASSLGGTAETQYF
V gene: TRBV12-3/TRBV12-4; CDR3 length: 13; J gene: TRBJ1-1; CDR3 protein: CASRDIMNTEAFF
V gene: TRBV12-3/TRBV12-4; CDR3 length: 14; J gene: TRBJ1-3; CDR3 protein: CASTNRGQGNTIYF
V gene: TRBV20-1; CDR3 length: 15; J gene: TRBJ2-5; CDR3 protein: CSATGTSGAQETQYF
V gene: TRBV15; CDR3 length: 14; J gene: TRBJ2-7; CDR3 protein: CATSRQTGSYEQYF
V gene: TRBV3-1; CDR3 length: 17; J gene: TRBJ2-7; CDR3 protein: CASSQEYLAGPSYEQYF
V gene: TRBV29-1; CDR3 length: 13; J gene: TRBJ2-2; CDR3 protein: CSTAYRETGELFF
V gene: TRBV20-1; CDR3 length: 14; J gene: TRBJ2-2; CDR3 protein: CSAPNRAHPGELFF
V gene: TRBV20-1; CDR3 length: 14; J gene: TRBJ1-2; CDR3 protein: CSARGDGANYGYTF
V gene: TRBV4-1; CDR3 length: 14; J gene: TRBJ1-1; CDR3 protein: CASSQDVEGRGAFF
V gene: TRBV30; CDR3 length: 17; J gene: TRBJ2-3; CDR3 protein: CAWRHRASGKGTDTQYF
V gene: TRBV7-9; CDR3 length: 12; J gene: TRBJ1-1; CDR3 protein: CASSLPQGKAFF
V gene: TRBV5-1; CDR3 length: 15; J gene: TRBJ2-7; CDR3 protein: CASSLVGTAGDEQYF
V gene: TRBV3-1; CDR3 length: 18; J gene: TRBJ2-1; CDR3 protein: CASSQVTPGLAGYNEQFF
V gene: TRBV29-1; CDR3 length: 12; J gene: TRBJ2-1; CDR3 protein: CSVSLSYNEQFF
V gene: TRBV12-3/TRBV12-4; CDR3 length: 12; J gene: TRBJ1-4; CDR3 protein: CASSGTATKLFF
V gene: TRBV29-1; CDR3 length: 12; J gene: TRBJ1-2; CDR3 protein: CSVGQGLYGYTF
V gene: TRBV5-1; CDR3 length: 14; J gene: TRBJ2-5; CDR3 protein: CASSLGTSLETQYF
V gene: TRBV7-9; CDR3 length: 14; J gene: TRBJ1-1; CDR3 protein: CASSLDRENTEAFF
V gene: TRBV7-3; CDR3 length: 14; J gene: TRBJ1-6; CDR3 protein: CASSKQGLRSPLHF
V gene: TRBV5-1; CDR3 length: 17; J gene: TRBJ2-6; CDR3 protein: CASSLTPQGAGANVLTF
V gene: TRBV11-3; CDR3 length: 13; J gene: TRBJ2-2; CDR3 protein: CASSPLATGELFF
V gene: TRBV7-2; CDR3 length: 14; J gene: TRBJ1-6; CDR3 protein: CASSVPGYNSPLHF
V gene: TRBV25-1; CDR3 length: 15; J gene: TRBJ2-1; CDR3 protein: CASRGDRGSLNEQFF
V gene: TRBV12-5; CDR3 length: 13; J gene: TRBJ1-1; CDR3 protein: CASGLQENTEAFF
V gene: TRBV6-1; CDR3 length: 15; J gene: TRBJ2-5; CDR3 protein: CASSELGTGKETQYF
V gene: TRBV7-3; CDR3 length: 14; J gene: TRBJ1-2; CDR3 protein: CASSLNPASYGYTF
V gene: TRBV3-1; CDR3 length: 14; J gene: TRBJ2-1; CDR3 protein: CASSQGLADNEQFF
V gene: TRBV5-6; CDR3 length: 16; J gene: TRBJ2-1; CDR3 protein: CASSGAGHSSYNEQFF
V gene: TRBV7-2; CDR3 length: 15; J gene: TRBJ2-7; CDR3 protein: CASSPRAGGFYEQYF
V gene: TRBV9; CDR3 length: 16; J gene: TRBJ2-2; CDR3 protein: CASSLQPGQNTGELFF
V gene: TRBV5-5; CDR3 length: 17; J gene: TRBJ2-2; CDR3 protein: CASSLSAGGGITGELFF
V gene: TRBV30; CDR3 length: 12; J gene: TRBJ2-2; CDR3 protein: CAWSVRDGELFF
V gene: TRBV5-1; CDR3 length: 15; J gene: TRBJ2-1; CDR3 protein: CASSSGGASYNEQFF
V gene: TRBV2; CDR3 length: 15; J gene: TRBJ2-3; CDR3 protein: CASSRSGGSTDTQYF
V gene: TRBV2; CDR3 length: 13; J gene: TRBJ1-1; CDR3 protein: CASSAEVETEAFF
V gene: TRBV7-2; CDR3 length: 17; J gene: TRBJ2-1; CDR3 protein: CASSTVGAGSSYNEQFF
V gene: TRBV5-1; CDR3 length: 13; J gene: TRBJ2-1; CDR3 protein: CASSATGSEEQFF
V gene: TRBV25-1; CDR3 length: 18; J gene: TRBJ1-2; CDR3 protein: CASSEWGAGQGGLYGYTF
V gene: TRBV4-2; CDR3 length: 16; J gene: TRBJ2-1; CDR3 protein: CASSQDYGGGALEQFF
V gene: TRBV5-1; CDR3 length: 13; J gene: TRBJ1-1; CDR3 protein: CASSLDRKKEAFF
V gene: TRBV3-1; CDR3 length: 15; J gene: TRBJ1-2; CDR3 protein: CASSQTGASEYGYTF